What follows are 17 T cell receptor beta chains derived from one specimen sequenced in a study of T cell changes during pregnancy in multiple sclerosis. Libraries were prepared by immunoSEQ multiplex PCR; TCRdb keeps only in-frame clonotypes and omits some of them. The sample records around 35,000 clones, under 90% being singletons. The sample in question was CD8+ T cells from peripheral blood mononuclear cells, obtained after pregnancy. The source of these receptors is a female donor with multiple sclerosis, enrolled in a pregnancy study.

This chain joins TRBV29-1 and TRBJ1-2; 11 nucleotides line up with TRBD1. The CDR3 runs to 15 residues. Germline-derived CDR1 and CDR2 are SQVTM and ANQGSEA. V lost 7 bases, J lost 4 bases, and 11 bases stayed unmatched. The CDR3 sequence: CSAKTGTGGTYGYTF. The CDR3 nucleotides read TGCAGCGCCAAAACCGGGACAGGGGGGACCTATGGCTACACCTTC.

The gene calls are TRBV7-8 and TRBJ1-4; D unresolved. CDR1 is SGHVS, CDR2 FQNEAQ, per germline. This CDR3 has 11 residues. V was clipped by 5 bases and J by 12 bases, with 10 bases between them. The CDR3 region has the DNA TGTGCCAGCAGCCCCTCCGGGGAACTGTTTTTT. Amino acids: CASSPSGELFF.

The CDR3 region is CASSFPGQETQYF. In DNA form, the CDR3 reads TGTGCCAGCAGCTTCCCCGGGCAAGAGACCCAGTACTTC. This chain joins TRBV7-9 and TRBJ2-5; D gene unclear. Germline values: CDR1 SEHNR, CDR2 FQNEAQ (reference sequence). This CDR3 has 13 amino acids. The V end lost 3 bases, the J end lost 2 bases, and 7 bases lay between the germline ends.

The J gene is TRBJ1-4, the V gene TRBV7-2; the D is unclear. V dropped 0 bases and J dropped 5 bases, with 10 bases sitting between them. The CDR3 is 15 residues long. Per the germline V gene, CDR1 is SGHTA and CDR2 is FQGNSA. The CDR3 loop is CASSLAREWNEKLFF. CDR3 nucleotide sequence: TGTGCCAGCAGCTTAGCCCGAGAGTGGAATGAAAAACTGTTTTTT.

The chain combines TRBV7-9 with TRBJ2-1, with 10 positions matching TRBD2. The germline V gene encodes CDR1 SEHNR and CDR2 FQNEAQ (reference sequence). This CDR3 spans 15 amino acids. The trim removed 4 bases at V and 4 bases at J, leaving 4 bases unmatched. The CDR3 DNA follows: TGTGCCAGCAGCTCCCGTAGCGGGGGGTACAATGAGCAGTTCTTC. Its translation: CASSSRSGGYNEQFF.

V gene TRBV29-1 combines with J gene TRBJ1-1; 9 bases fit TRBD1. This CDR3 is built from 17 residues. V dropped 3 bases and J dropped 4; count of bases not matched to a gene: 15. Germline V gene lookup returns CDR1 SQVTM and CDR2 ANQGSEA. The CDR3 loop reads CSVDALGTGLISTEAFF. In nucleotides, the CDR3 is TGCAGCGTTGACGCGTTGGGGACAGGGTTAATATCCACTGAAGCTTTCTTT.

The genes are TRBV5-6 and TRBJ1-5; no clear D. Germline CDR1 is SGHDT and CDR2 is YYEEEE. This CDR3 contains 12 residues. V was pared by 3 bases and J by 5 bases, with 6 bases between. The CDR3 sequence is CASSSGDQPQHF. The CDR3 DNA sequence: TGTGCCAGCAGCTCCGGGGATCAGCCCCAGCATTTT.

The CDR3 coding sequence is TGTGCCAGCAGCCAATATCCGGGTATACGGTACTTC. This codes for CASSQYPGIRYF. The gene calls are TRBV14 and TRBJ2-7; D gene unclear. The CDR3 runs to 12 residues. The germline V gene has CDR1 SGHDN and CDR2 FVKESK. V lost 2 bases and J lost 12, with 14 bases in between.

The chain carries TRBV4-3 and TRBJ2-5; a possible D gene is TRBD2 (5 bases). The CDR3 is 15 amino acids. The germline V gene has CDR1 LGHNA and CDR2 YSLEER. Between the trimmed V and J ends, which lost 1 base and 5 bases, there was a span of 14 bases. CDR3 bases: TGCGCCAGCAGCCAAGTGGCGGGCCTCTTTGAGACCCAGTACTTC. Amino acid sequence: CASSQVAGLFETQYF.

The rearrangement joins TRBV19 to TRBJ2-7; the D gene is possibly TRBD1 (8 bases). CDR1 and CDR2 from the germline V gene are LNHDA and SQIVND (reference sequence). V was shortened by 5 bases and J by 3 bases, with 14 bases between the two germline ends. The CDR3 has 14 amino acids. CDR3 loop: CASSATGGGYEQYF. The CDR3, as DNA: TGTGCCAGTAGTGCCACAGGGGGGGGCTACGAGCAGTACTTC.

The rearrangement links TRBV7-6 to TRBJ2-2; 11 bases agree with TRBD1. Germline loops: CDR1 SGHVS, CDR2 FNYEAQ. The V gene end was trimmed by 5 bases and the J gene end by 5 bases; junction bases not matched to a gene: 4. The CDR3 contains 15 residues. As DNA, the CDR3 is TGTGCCAGCAGCCGGGGGACAGGGGGTACCGGGGAGCTGTTTTTT. The encoded protein is CASSRGTGGTGELFF.

The chain combines TRBV5-6 with TRBJ2-3; tentatively, D is TRBD2 (6 bases). CDR3 length: 15 amino acids. The V gene's germline CDR1 is SGHDT and CDR2 YYEEEE. Trimming removed 0 bases from V and 2 bases from J, with 10 bases in between. CDR3 region: CASSLVAGTTDTQYF. The CDR3 nucleotides read TGTGCCAGCAGCTTGGTTGCGGGGACCACAGATACGCAGTATTTT.

The chain employs TRBV13 and TRBJ1-4, with 7 bases fitting TRBD1. This CDR3 is built from 15 residues. Per the germline V gene, CDR1 is PRHDT and CDR2 is FYEKMQ (reference sequence). V shed 5 bases and J 8 bases; nucleotides not matched to a gene: 11. The CDR3 protein is CASSVRGGAGEKLFF. CDR3 coding DNA: TGTGCCAGCAGCGTAAGAGGGGGCGCGGGGGAAAAACTGTTTTTT.

The CDR3 spells CASSLSSSGGLNTEAFF. The CDR3 coding sequence is TGTGCCAGCAGCTTAAGCTCCTCAGGGGGCTTGAACACTGAAGCTTTCTTT. The chain is built from TRBV7-6 and TRBJ1-1; 8 nucleotides align to TRBD1. The V and J ends lost 2 bases and 0 bases, in that order; junction bases with no gene match: 8. The CDR3 length is 17 residues. Germline V CDR1 and CDR2: SGHVS, FNYEAQ.

This clone has only a few counts. This rearrangement joins TRBV27 to TRBJ2-1, with TRBD2 matching over 13 bases. The CDR3 has 13 residues. Germline assignment: CDR1 MNHEY and CDR2 SMNVEV (reference sequence). Trimming cost V 9 bases and J 5 bases; bases outside gene matches: 1. The DNA for the CDR3 is TGTGCCAGTGGACTAGCGGGGGACAATGAGCAGTTCTTC. It yields the protein CASGLAGDNEQFF.

The gene calls are TRBV7-9 and TRBJ2-5, with TRBD2 matching over 13 bases. The length of the CDR3 is 15 residues. Germline CDR1 SEHNR, CDR2 FQNEAQ (reference sequence). V lost 5 bases and J lost 4; bases outside the gene matches: 4. In DNA, the CDR3 is TGTGCCAGCAGCCGACTAGCGGGGGGACCAGAGACCCAGTACTTC. The encoded protein is CASSRLAGGPETQYF.

The CDR3 DNA reads TGCGCCAGCTGCCTTTTCGGGATGAACACTGAAGCTTTCTTT. This translates into CASCLFGMNTEAFF. The V gene is TRBV5-1, the J gene TRBJ1-1; no definite D call. Trimming removed 7 bases from V and 0 bases from J, with 13 bases in between. The CDR3 extends over 14 amino acids. CDR1 is SGHRS and CDR2 is YFSETQ in the germline V gene.